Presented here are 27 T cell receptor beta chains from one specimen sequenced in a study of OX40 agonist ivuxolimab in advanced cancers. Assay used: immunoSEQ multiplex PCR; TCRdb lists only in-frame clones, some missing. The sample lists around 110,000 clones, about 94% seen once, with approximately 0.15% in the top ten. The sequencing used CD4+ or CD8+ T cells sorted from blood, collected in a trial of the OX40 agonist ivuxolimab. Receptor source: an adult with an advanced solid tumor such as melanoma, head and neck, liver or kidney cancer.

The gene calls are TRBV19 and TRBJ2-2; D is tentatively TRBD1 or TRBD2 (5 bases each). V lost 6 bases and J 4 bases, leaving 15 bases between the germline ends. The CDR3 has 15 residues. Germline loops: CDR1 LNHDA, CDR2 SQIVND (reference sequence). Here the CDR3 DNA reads TGTGCCAGTAGGGGGCTCGGGGACGTCACCGGGGAGCTGTTTTTT. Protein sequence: CASRGLGDVTGELFF.

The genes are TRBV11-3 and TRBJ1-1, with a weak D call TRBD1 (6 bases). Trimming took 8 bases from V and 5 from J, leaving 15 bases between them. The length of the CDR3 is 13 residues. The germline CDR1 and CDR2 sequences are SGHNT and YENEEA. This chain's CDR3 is CASQRGAGTEAFF. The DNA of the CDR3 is TGTGCCAGCCAAAGGGGGGCGGGTACTGAAGCTTTCTTT.

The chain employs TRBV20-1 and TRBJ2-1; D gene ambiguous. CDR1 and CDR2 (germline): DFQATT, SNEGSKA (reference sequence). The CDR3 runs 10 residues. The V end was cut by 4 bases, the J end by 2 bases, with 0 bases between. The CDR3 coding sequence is TGCAGTGCTACCTACAATGAGCAGTTCTTC. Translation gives CSATYNEQFF.

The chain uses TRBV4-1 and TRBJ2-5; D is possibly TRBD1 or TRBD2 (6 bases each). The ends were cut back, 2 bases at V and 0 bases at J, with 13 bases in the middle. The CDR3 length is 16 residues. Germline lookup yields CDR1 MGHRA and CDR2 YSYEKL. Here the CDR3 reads CASSQSPGGNQETQYF. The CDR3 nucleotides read TGCGCCAGCAGCCAAAGCCCCGGGGGCAACCAAGAGACCCAGTACTTC.

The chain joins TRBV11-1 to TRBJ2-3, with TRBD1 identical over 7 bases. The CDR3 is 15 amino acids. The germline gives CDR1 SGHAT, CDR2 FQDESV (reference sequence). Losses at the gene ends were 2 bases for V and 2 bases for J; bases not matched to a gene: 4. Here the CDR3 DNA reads TGTGCCAGCAGCTTACGGACAGGATACACAGATACGCAGTATTTT. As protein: CASSLRTGYTDTQYF.

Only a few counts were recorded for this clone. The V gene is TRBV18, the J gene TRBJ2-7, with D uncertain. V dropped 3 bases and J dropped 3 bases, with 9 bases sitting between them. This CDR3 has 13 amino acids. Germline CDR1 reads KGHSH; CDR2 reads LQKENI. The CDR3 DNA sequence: TGTGCCAGCTCACCCACTCGTAACTACGAGCAGTACTTC. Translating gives CASSPTRNYEQYF.

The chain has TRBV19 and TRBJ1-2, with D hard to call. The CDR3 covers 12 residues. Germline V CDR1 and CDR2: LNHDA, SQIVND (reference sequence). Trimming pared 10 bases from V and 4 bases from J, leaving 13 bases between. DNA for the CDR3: TGTGCCACCCGTGCTGTTTTCTATGGCTACACCTTC. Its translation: CATRAVFYGYTF. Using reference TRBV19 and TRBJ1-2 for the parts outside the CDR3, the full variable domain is DGGITQSPKYLFRKEGQNVTLSCEQNLNHDAMYWYRQDPGQGLRLIYYSQIVNDFQKGDIAEGYSVSREKKESFPLTVTSAQKNPTAFYLCATRAVFYGYTFGSGTRLTVV.

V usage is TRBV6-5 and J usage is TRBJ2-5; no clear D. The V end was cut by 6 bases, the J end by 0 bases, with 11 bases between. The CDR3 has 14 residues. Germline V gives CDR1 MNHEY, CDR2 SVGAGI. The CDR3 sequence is CASRDVSYQETQYF. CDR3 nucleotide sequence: TGTGCCAGCAGGGATGTGTCGTACCAAGAGACCCAGTACTTC.

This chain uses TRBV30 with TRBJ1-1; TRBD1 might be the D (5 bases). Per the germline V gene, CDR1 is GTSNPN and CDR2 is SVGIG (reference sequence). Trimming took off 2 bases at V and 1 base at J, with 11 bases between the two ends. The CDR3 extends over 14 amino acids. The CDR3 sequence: CAWSRRDRNTEAFF. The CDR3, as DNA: TGTGCCTGGAGTAGACGCGACAGGAACACTGAAGCTTTCTTT.

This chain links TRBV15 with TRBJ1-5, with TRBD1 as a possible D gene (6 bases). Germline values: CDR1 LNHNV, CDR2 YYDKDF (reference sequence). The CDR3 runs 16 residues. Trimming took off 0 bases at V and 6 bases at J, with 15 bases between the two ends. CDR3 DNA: TGTGCCACCAGCAGAGATCCGGGGGGCGAGTTTCAGCCCCAGCATTTT. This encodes CATSRDPGGEFQPQHF.

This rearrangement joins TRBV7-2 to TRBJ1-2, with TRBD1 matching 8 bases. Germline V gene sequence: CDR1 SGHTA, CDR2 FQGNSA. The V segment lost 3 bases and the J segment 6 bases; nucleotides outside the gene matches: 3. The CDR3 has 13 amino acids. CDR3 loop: CASSFARGHGYTF. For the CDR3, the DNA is TGTGCCAGCAGCTTCGCCAGGGGGCATGGCTACACCTTC.

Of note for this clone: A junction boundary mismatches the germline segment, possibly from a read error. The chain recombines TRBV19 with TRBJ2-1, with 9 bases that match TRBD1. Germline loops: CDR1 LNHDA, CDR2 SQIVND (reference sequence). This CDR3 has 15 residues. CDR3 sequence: CASTLDRGLYSEQFF. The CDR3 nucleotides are TGTGCCAGTACCTTGGACAGGGGACTATACAGTGAGCAGTTCTTC.

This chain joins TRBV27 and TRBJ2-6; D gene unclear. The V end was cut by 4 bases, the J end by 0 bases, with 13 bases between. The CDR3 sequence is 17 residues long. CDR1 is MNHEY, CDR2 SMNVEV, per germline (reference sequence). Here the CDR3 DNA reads TGTGCCAGCAGTTCGAACAGACCATTCTCTGGGGCCAACGTCCTGACTTTC. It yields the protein CASSSNRPFSGANVLTF. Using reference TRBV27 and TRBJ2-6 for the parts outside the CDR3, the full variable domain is EAQVTQNPRYLITVTGKKLTVTCSQNMNHEYMSWYRQDPGLGLRQIYYSMNVEVTDKGDVPEGYKVSRKEKRNFPLILESPSPNQTSLYFCASSSNRPFSGANVLTFGAGSRLTVL.

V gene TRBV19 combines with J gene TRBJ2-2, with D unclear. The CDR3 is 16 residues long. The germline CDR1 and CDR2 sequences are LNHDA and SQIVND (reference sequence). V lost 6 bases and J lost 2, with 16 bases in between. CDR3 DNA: TGTGCCAGTAGCAGGCTAGACCCCTCCAACACCGGGGAGCTGTTTTTT. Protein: CASSRLDPSNTGELFF. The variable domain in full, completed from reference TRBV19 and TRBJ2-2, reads DGGITQSPKYLFRKEGQNVTLSCEQNLNHDAMYWYRQDPGQGLRLIYYSQIVNDFQKGDIAEGYSVSREKKESFPLTVTSAQKNPTAFYLCASSRLDPSNTGELFFGEGSRLTVL.

The chain's CDR3 is CASSSGLAGGNTQYF. The CDR3 DNA reads as TGTGCCAGCAGCTCCGGACTAGCGGGGGGGAATACGCAGTATTTT. The chain combines TRBV5-4 with TRBJ2-3; 15 nucleotides match TRBD2. The CDR3 has 15 amino acids. CDR1 is SGHNT and CDR2 is YYREEE in the germline V gene (reference sequence). J gave up 7 bases and V 3 bases, and 3 bases lay outside the gene matches.

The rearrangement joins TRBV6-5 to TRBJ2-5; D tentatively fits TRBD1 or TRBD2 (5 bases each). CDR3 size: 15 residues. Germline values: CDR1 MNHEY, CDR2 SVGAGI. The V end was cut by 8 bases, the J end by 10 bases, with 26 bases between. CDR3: CASFKLGVRRGSQYF. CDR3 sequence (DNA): TGTGCCAGCTTTAAGTTAGGGGTCCGCCGGGGTAGCCAGTACTTC.

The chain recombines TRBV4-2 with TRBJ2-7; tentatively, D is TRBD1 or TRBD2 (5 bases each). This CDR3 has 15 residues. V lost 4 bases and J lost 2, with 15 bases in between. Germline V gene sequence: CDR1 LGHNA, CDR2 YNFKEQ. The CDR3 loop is CASSLRDGVAYEQYF. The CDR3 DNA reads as TGTGCCAGCAGCCTCCGGGACGGGGTCGCCTACGAGCAGTACTTC.

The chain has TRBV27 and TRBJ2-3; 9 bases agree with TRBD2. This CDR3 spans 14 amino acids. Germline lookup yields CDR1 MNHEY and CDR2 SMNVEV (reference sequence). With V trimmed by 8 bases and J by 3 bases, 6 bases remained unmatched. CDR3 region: CASRASGRTDTQYF. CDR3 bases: TGTGCCAGCCGCGCCAGCGGGAGGACAGATACGCAGTATTTT.

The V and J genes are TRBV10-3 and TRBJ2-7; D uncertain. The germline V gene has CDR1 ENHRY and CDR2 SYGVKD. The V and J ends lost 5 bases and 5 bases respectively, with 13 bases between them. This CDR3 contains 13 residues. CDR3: CAISPGPRDEQYF. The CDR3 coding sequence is TGTGCCATCAGTCCCGGACCTAGGGACGAGCAGTACTTC.

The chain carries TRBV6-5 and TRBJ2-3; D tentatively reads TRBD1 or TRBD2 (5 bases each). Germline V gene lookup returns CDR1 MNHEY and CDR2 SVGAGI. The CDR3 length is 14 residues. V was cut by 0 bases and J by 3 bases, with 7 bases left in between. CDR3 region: CASSYSRGTDTQYF. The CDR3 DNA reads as TGTGCCAGCAGTTACTCGAGGGGTACAGATACGCAGTATTTT.

The CDR3 loop reads CASSLAETGDYSNQPQHF. Written as DNA, the CDR3 is TGTGCCAGCAGCTTAGCGGAGACAGGAGATTATAGCAATCAGCCCCAGCATTTT. The gene calls are TRBV7-8 and TRBJ1-5; D might be TRBD1 (6 bases). Germline values: CDR1 SGHVS, CDR2 FQNEAQ. Trimming removed 0 bases at V and 0 bases at J, with 15 bases between. The CDR3 length is 18 residues.

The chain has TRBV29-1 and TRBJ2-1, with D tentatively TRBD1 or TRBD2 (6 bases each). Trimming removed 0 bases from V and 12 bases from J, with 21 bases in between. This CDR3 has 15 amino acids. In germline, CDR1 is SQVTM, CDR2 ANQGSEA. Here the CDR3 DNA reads TGCAGCGTTGAAGATCTAAAACGGGGGCGCTCGGGGCAGTTCTTC. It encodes CSVEDLKRGRSGQFF.

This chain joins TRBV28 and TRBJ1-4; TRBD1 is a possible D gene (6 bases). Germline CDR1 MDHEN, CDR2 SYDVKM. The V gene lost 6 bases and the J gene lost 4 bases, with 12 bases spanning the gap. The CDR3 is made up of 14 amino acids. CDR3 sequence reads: CASRVTGLNEKLFF. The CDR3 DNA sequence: TGTGCCAGCAGGGTCACAGGGCTTAATGAAAAACTGTTTTTT.

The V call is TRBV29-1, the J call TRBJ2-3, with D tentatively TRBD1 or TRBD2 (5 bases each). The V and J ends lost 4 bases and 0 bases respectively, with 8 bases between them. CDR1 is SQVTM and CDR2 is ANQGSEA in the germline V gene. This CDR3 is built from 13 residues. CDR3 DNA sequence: TGCAGCGTTGTCCGGGACAGCACAGATACGCAGTATTTT. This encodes CSVVRDSTDTQYF.

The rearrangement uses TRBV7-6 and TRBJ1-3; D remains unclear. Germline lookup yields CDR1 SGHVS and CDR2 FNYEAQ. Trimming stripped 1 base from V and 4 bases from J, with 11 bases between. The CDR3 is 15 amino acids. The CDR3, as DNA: TGTGCCAGCAGCTTAGGTCCACCGCGGGGAAACACCATATATTTT. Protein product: CASSLGPPRGNTIYF. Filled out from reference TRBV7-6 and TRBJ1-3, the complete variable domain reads GAGVSQSPRYKVTKRGQDVALRCDPISGHVSLYWYRQALGQGPEFLTYFNYEAQQDKSGLPNDRFSAERPEGSISTLTIQRTEQRDSAMYRCASSLGPPRGNTIYFGEGSWLTVV.

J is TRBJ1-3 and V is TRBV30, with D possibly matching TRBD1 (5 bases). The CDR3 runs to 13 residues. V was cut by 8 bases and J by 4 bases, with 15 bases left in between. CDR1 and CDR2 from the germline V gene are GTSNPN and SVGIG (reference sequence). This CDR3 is CAGISRVGNTIYF. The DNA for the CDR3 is TGTGCCGGGATTAGCAGGGTGGGAAACACCATATATTTT. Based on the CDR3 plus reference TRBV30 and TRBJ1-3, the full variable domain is SQTIHQWPATLVQPVGSPLSLECTVEGTSNPNLYWYRQAAGRGLQLLFYSVGIGQISSEVPQNLSASRPQDRQFILSSKKLLLSDSGFYLCAGISRVGNTIYFGEGSWLTVV.

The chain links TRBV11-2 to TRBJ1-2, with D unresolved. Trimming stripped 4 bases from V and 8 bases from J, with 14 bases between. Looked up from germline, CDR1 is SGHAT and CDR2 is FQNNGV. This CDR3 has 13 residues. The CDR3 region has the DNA TGTGCCAGCAGCTATGGGTCCGACTGGGGCTACACCTTC. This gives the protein CASSYGSDWGYTF. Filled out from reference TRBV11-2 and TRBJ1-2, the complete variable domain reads EAGVAQSPRYKIIEKRQSVAFWCNPISGHATLYWYQQILGQGPKLLIQFQNNGVVDDSQLPKDRFSAERLKGVDSTLKIQPAKLEDSAVYLCASSYGSDWGYTFGSGTRLTVV.